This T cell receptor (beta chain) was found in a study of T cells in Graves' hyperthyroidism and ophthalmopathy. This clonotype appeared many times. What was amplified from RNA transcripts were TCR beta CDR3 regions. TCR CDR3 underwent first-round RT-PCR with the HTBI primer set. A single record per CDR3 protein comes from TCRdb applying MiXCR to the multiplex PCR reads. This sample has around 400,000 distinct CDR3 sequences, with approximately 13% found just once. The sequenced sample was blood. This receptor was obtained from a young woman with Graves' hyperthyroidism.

CDR3 nucleotides: TGTGCCAGCAGCTTCCCAGGAAGGCAGGGGATGAGCCCGGGCACAGATACGCAGTATTTT. This gives the protein CASSFPGRQGMSPGTDTQYF. The rearrangement uses TRBV7-2 and TRBJ2-3; D is perhaps TRBD1 (6 bases). Looked up from germline, CDR1 is SGHTA and CDR2 is FQGNSA. Between the trimmed V and J ends, which lost 3 bases and 1 base, there was a span of 26 bases. The CDR3 has 20 residues.